One T cell receptor (beta chain) is described in this entry. Its specificity is not known. The CDR3 is 16 amino acids. V gave up 3 bases and J gave up 2 bases, with 14 bases separating them. Germline V gene data show CDR1 as MGHDK and CDR2 as SYGVNS. The data stem from a study of T cell responses to AZD1222 COVID-19 vaccine. Study-wide results and limits: Among those given AZD1222, only five or six were seropositive at baseline. Across spike, vaccine-associated CD4 TCRs were found, dominant at 160-218 and 743-854. The breadth and depth of Spike-specific TCRs increased once two AZD1222 doses had been given. There were mostly white British donors and more females than males, and clonal diversity was possibly underestimated.

This table comes from immunoSEQ multiplex PCR, and its TCRdb copy is limited to in-frame clones, with some not included. Of 95,000 to 150,000 clones in the sample, about 92% are singletons; the top ten hold 4.4%. The sequencing here drew on peripheral blood, taken on day 0 of MenACWY control vaccination. This rearrangement joins TRBV25-1 to TRBJ1-5, with D perhaps TRBD1 (5 bases). The TCR originated in an adult in good health. The CDR3 region has the DNA TGTGCCAGCAGTGACTCAGGGTCGGGGCGCAATCAGCCCCAGCATTTT. This gives the protein CASSDSGSGRNQPQHF. The complete variable domain, with remaining parts taken from reference TRBV25-1 and TRBJ1-5, reads EADIYQTPRYLVIGTGKKITLECSQTMGHDKMYWYQQDPGMELHLIHYSYGVNSTEKGDLSSESTVSRIRTEHFPLTLESARPSHTSQYLCASSDSGSGRNQPQHFGDGTRLSIL.